Sequencing of this TCR beta chain was carried out in a study of HIV-infected patients and healthy controls. General observations from the study: HIV-associated CDR3 frequencies dropped significantly during therapy; CMV-associated ones, mostly rising, changed nonsignificantly.

Reverse transcription used roughly 450 ng RNA and constant-region primers for alpha and beta. Using multiplexing indices, alpha and beta chain libraries were generated apart by chain-specific third strand synthesis. Second strand DNA was synthesized using a primer at the SP2 site. In TCRdb, the 5' RACE reads were re-called with MiXCR into one record per CDR3 protein. The sample lists approximately 12,000 distinct CDR3 sequences; roughly 9.5% were seen once. The CDR3 length is 14 residues. V was pared by 4 bases and J by 2 bases, with 14 bases between. Germline CDR1 SQVTM, CDR2 ANQGSEA. The table lists this clonotype with many counts. Its antigen is as yet unknown. No cell fractionation was done, so the repertoire covers all unsorted peripheral blood T cells. RNA came from approximately 2.6 ml of peripheral blood.

J is TRBJ1-2 and V is TRBV29-1; D unclear. This TCR derives from an adult with HIV infection. The donor label of this sample is uncertain. The sequenced sample was blood, obtained before antiretroviral therapy. CDR3 DNA: TGCAGCGTTGGGGCGGCAGGCGACAACTATGGCTACACCTTC. It is translated as CSVGAAGDNYGYTF. The whole variable domain, remainder taken from reference TRBV29-1 and TRBJ1-2, is SAVISQKPSRDICQRGTSLTIQCQVDSQVTMMFWYRQQPGQSLTLIATANQGSEATYESGFVIDKFPISRPNLTFSTLTVSNMSPEDSSIYLCSVGAAGDNYGYTFGSGTRLTVV.